The T cell receptor (beta chain) described here comes from a study of blood T cell repertoires in COVID-19. Background on the study: Samples representing acute and convalescent COVID-19 were sourced from the United States, Italy and Spain. Sources were T cells, B-cell-depleted T cells, or PBMCs; the material itself was cDNA or gDNA.

In the source study's methods: The assay estimated nucleated cells by amplifying reference gene primers. The data were produced by immunoSEQ multiplex PCR, yet TCRdb's version contains in-frame clones alone and is incomplete. From that table come the V and J calls and clone size; the DNA was used to work out D and trimming. This sample has tens of thousands of clones, with roughly three quarters found just once. Per germline, CDR1 SGHTA and CDR2 FQGTGA. V was trimmed by 2 bases and J by 6 bases, leaving 8 bases between them. The CDR3 has 13 amino acids. This clone came up once. The chain couples TRBV7-3 to TRBJ2-1, with D unclear. The sample taken for sequencing was peripheral blood. This TCR was sampled from a human donor in a cohort sampled during active COVID-19. CDR3 loop: CASSLQSFNEQFF. The DNA of the CDR3 is TGTGCCAGCAGCTTACAGTCGTTCAATGAGCAGTTCTTC. Variable domain in full (rest from reference TRBV7-3 and TRBJ2-1): GAGVSQTPSNKVTEKGKYVELRCDPISGHTALYWYRQSLGQGPEFLIYFQGTGAADDSGLPNDRFFAVRPEGSVSTLKIQRTERGDSAVYLCASSLQSFNEQFFGPGTRLTVL.